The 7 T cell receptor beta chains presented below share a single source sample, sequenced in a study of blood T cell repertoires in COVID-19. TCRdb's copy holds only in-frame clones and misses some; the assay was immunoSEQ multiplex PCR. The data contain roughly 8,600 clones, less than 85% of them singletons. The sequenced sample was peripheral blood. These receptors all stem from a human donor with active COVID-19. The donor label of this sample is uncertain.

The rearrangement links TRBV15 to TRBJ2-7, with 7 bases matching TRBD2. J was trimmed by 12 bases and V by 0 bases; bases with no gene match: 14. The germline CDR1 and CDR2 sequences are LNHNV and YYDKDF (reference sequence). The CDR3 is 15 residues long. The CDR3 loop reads CATSRDPTRTSVTYF. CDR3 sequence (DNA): TGTGCCACCAGCAGAGATCCCACCCGGACTAGTGTCACGTACTTC.

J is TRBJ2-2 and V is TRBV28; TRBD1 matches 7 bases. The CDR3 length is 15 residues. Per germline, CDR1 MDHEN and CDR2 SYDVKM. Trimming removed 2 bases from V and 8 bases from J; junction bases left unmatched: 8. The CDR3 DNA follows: TGTGCCAGCAGTTTAACAGGGACAGCTAGTGGGGAGCTGTTTTTT. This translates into CASSLTGTASGELFF.

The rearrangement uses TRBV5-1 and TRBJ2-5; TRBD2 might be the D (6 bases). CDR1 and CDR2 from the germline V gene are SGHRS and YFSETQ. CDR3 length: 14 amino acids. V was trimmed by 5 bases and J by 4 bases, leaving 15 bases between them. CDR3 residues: CASRASDFLETQYF. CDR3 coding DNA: TGCGCCAGCAGGGCTAGCGATTTTTTAGAGACCCAGTACTTC.

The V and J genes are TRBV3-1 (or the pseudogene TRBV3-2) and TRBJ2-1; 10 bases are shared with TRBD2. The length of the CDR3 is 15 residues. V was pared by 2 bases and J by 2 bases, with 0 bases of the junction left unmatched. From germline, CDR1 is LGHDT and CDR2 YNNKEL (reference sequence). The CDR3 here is CASSQLAGAYNEQFF. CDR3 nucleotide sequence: TGTGCCAGCAGCCAACTAGCGGGGGCCTACAATGAGCAGTTCTTC.

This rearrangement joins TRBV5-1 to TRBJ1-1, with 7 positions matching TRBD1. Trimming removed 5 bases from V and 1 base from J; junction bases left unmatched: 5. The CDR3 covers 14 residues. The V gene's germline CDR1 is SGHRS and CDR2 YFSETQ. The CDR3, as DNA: TGCGCCAGCAGTTGGGACAGCCAGAACACTGAAGCTTTCTTT. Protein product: CASSWDSQNTEAFF.

The CDR3 sequence: CASSRDLNEQFF. The CDR3 DNA sequence: TGTGCCAGTAGTAGGGACTTAAATGAGCAGTTCTTC. The chain couples TRBV19 to TRBJ2-1, with a possible D match to TRBD2 (6 bases). CDR1 and CDR2 (germline): LNHDA, SQIVND (reference sequence). This CDR3 has 12 residues. Trimming removed 4 bases from V and 7 bases from J, with 8 bases in between.

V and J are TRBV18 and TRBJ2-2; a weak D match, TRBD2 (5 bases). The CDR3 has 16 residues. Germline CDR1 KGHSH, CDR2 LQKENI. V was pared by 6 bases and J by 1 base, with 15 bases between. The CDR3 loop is CASSFVRRMNTGELFF. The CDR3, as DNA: TGTGCCAGCTCCTTTGTTCGGAGGATGAACACCGGGGAGCTGTTTTTT.